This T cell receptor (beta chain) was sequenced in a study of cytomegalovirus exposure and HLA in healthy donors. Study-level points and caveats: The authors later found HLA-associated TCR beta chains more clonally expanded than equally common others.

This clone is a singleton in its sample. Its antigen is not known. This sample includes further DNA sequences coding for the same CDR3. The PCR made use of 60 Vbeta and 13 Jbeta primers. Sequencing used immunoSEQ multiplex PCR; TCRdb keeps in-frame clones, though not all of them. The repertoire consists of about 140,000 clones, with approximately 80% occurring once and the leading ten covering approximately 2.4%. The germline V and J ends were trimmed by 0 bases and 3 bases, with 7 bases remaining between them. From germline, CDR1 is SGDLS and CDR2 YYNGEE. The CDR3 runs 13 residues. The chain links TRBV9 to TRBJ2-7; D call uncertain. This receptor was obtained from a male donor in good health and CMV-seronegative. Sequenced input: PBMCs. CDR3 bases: TGTGCCAGCAGCGTAGACAGTAACTACGAGCAGTACTTC. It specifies CASSVDSNYEQYF.